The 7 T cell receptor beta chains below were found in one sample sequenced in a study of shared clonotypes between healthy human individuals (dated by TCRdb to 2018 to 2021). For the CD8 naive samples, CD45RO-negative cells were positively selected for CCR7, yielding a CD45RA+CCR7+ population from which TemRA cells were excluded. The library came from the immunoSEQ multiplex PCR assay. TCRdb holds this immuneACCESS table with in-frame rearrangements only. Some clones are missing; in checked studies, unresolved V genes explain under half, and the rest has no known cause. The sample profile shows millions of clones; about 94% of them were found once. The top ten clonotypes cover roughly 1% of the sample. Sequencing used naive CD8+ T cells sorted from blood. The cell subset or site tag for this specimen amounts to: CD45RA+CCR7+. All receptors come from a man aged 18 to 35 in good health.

DNA of the CDR3: TGTGCCATCAATGCCCTACCAGGGGGTGGCAATGAAGCTTTCTTT. This codes for CAINALPGGGNEAFF. The chain has TRBV10-3 and TRBJ1-1, with 7 bases lining up with TRBD1. Trimming cost V 7 bases and J 7 bases; bases outside gene matches: 15. The CDR3 loop spans 15 amino acids. From germline, CDR1 is ENHRY and CDR2 SYGVKD.

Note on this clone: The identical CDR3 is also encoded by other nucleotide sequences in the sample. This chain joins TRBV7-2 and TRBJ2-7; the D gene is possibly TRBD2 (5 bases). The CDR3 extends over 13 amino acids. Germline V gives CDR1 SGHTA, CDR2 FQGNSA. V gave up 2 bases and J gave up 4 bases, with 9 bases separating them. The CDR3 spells CASSLSPGYEQYF. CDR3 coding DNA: TGTGCCAGCAGCTTAAGTCCGGGGTACGAGCAGTACTTC. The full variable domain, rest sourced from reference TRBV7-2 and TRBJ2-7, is GAGVSQSPSNKVTEKGKDVELRCDPISGHTALYWYRQSLGQGLEFLIYFQGNSAPDKSGLPSDRFSAERTGGSVSTLTIQRTQQEDSAVYLCASSLSPGYEQYFGPGTRLTVT.

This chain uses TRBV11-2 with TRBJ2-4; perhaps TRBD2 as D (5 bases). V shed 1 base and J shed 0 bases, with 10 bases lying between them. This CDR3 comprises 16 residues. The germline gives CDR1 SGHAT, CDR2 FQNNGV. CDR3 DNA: TGTGCCAGCAGCTTAGGAGGGATTTTAGCCAAAAACATTCAGTACTTC. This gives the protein CASSLGGILAKNIQYF.

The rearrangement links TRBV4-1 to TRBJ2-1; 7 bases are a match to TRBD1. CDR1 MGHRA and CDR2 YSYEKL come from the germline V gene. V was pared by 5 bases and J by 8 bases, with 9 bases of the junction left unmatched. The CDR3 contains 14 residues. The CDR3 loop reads CASSLTTGTDEQFF. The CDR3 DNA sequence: TGCGCCAGCAGCTTAACGACAGGGACCGATGAGCAGTTCTTC.

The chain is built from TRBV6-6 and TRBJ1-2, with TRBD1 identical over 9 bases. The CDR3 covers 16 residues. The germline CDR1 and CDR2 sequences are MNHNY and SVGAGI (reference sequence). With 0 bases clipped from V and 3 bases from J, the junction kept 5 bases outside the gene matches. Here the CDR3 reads CASSYSLDRGDYGYTF. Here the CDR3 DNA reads TGTGCCAGCAGTTACTCCTTGGACAGGGGTGACTATGGCTACACCTTC.

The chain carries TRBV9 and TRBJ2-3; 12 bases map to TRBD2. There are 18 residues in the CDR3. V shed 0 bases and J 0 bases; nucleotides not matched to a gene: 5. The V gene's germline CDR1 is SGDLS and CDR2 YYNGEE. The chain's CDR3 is CASSVGLAGGISTDTQYF. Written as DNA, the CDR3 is TGTGCCAGCAGCGTAGGCCTAGCGGGGGGGATTAGCACAGATACGCAGTATTTT.

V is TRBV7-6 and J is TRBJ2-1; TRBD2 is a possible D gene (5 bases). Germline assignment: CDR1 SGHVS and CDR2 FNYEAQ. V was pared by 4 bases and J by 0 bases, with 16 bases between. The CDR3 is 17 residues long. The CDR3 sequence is CASSSKLAWSSYNEQFF. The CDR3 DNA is TGTGCCAGCAGCTCCAAATTAGCGTGGAGCTCCTACAATGAGCAGTTCTTC.